This T cell receptor beta chain was captured by sequencing in a study of blood T cell repertoires in COVID-19. V was pared by 0 bases and J by 4 bases, with 10 bases between. This CDR3 region has 14 residues. Germline loops: CDR1 SGHKS, CDR2 YYEKEE (reference sequence). Produced via immunoSEQ multiplex PCR; TCRdb's table is partial and in-frame only. The repertoire holds 170,000 or so clones, around 84% seen once, with about 7.3% in the top ten. The chain employs TRBV5-5 and TRBJ1-2; a possible D gene is TRBD1 (5 bases). This TCR was recovered from a man aged 45 to 65 with active or convalescent COVID-19. Source material: peripheral blood. The CDR3 region is CASSLGGASYGYTF. The CDR3 DNA follows: TGTGCCAGCAGCTTGGGCGGGGCATCCTATGGCTACACCTTC.